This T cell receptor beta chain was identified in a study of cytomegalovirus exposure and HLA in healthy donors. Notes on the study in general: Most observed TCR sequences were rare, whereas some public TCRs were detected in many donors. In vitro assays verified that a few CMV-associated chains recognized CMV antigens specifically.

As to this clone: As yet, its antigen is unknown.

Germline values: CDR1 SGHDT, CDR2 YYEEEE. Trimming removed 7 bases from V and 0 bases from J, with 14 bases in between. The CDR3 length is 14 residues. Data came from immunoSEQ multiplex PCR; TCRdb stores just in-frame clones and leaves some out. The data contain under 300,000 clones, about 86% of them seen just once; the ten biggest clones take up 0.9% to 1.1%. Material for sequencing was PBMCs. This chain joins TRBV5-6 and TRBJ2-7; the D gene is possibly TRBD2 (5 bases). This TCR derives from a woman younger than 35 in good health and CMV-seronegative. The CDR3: CASVSSGYSYEQYF. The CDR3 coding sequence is TGTGCCAGCGTCTCTTCGGGATACTCCTACGAGCAGTACTTC.